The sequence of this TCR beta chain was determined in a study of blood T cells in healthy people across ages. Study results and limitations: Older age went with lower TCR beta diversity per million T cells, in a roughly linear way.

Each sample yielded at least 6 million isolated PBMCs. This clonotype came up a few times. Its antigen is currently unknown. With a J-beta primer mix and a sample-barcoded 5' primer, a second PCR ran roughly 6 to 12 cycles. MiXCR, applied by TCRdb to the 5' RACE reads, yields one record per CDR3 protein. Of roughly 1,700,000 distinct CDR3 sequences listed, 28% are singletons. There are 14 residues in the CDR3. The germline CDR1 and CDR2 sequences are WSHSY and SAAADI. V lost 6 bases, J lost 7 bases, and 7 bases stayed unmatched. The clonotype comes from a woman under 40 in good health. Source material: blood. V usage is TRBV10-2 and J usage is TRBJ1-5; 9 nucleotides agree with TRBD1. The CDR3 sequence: CASRTGQGRQPQHF. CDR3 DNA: TGCGCCAGCAGAACAGGACAGGGGAGGCAGCCCCAGCATTTT.